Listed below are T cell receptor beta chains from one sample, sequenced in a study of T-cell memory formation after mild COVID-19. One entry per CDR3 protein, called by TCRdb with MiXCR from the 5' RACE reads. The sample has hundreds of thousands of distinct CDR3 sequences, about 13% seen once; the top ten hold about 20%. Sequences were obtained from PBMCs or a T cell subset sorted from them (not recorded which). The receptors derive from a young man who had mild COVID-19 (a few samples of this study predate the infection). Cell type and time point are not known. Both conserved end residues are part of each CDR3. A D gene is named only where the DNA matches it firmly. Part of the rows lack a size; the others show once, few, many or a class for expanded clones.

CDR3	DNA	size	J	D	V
CASSPRSSYNEQFF	TGTGCCAGCAGCCCGAGAAGCTCCTACAATGAGCAGTTCTTC	many	TRBJ2-1	.	TRBV7-9
CASSVDSRQQFF	TGTGCCAGCAGCGTCGACAGCAGGCAGCAGTTCTTC	many	TRBJ2-1	.	TRBV7-9
CASSQDGTSSGDEQFF	TGTGCCAGCAGCCAAGATGGGACTAGCTCGGGAGATGAGCAGTTCTTC	.	TRBJ2-1	TRBD2	TRBV4-2
CASRGTGGIGQPQHF	TGTGCCAGCAGGGGGACAGGGGGAATTGGGCAGCCCCAGCATTTT	few	TRBJ1-5	TRBD1	TRBV6-1
CASRDGFEEKLFF	TGCGCCAGCAGGGATGGGTTTGAGGAAAAACTGTTTTTT	few	TRBJ1-4	.	TRBV5-1
CASSSNRQGRKGYTF	TGTGCCAGCAGTTCCAACCGACAGGGGAGGAAAGGCTACACCTTC	.	TRBJ1-2	TRBD1	TRBV28
CASRQEETRAAGANVLTF	TGTGCCAGTCGTCAGGAGGAGACTAGGGCAGCTGGGGCCAACGTCCTGACTTTC	few	TRBJ2-6	.	TRBV4-2
CASSLDGDTEAFF	TGTGCCAGCAGCTTAGATGGGGACACTGAAGCTTTCTTT	many	TRBJ1-1	.	TRBV7-3
CAWSEQFKARTRWGTEAFF	TGTGCCTGGAGTGAACAGTTTAAGGCCAGGACGAGATGGGGCACTGAAGCTTTCTTT	few	TRBJ1-1	.	TRBV30
CASSPKGTASTDTQYF	TGTGCCAGCAGCCCGAAAGGGACAGCGAGCACAGATACGCAGTATTTT	few	TRBJ2-3	TRBD1	TRBV7-3
CAIAGTGQETQYF	TGTGCCATCGCCGGGACTGGCCAAGAGACCCAGTACTTC	few	TRBJ2-5	.	TRBV10-3
CASSLGWRTIGEKLFF	TGTGCCAGCAGTTTAGGGTGGCGGACCATTGGGGAAAAACTGTTTTTT	.	TRBJ1-4	.	TRBV27
CASSVGPLPNTEAFF	TGTGCCAGCAGCGTAGGGCCACTCCCTAACACTGAAGCTTTCTTT	.	TRBJ1-1	.	TRBV9
CSASRTSGPNTGELFF	TGCAGTGCTAGCAGGACTAGCGGTCCGAACACCGGGGAGCTGTTTTTT	.	TRBJ2-2	TRBD2	TRBV20-1
CATSDSGGAGDTQYF	TGTGCCACCAGTGACTCAGGTGGAGCGGGAGATACGCAGTATTTT	many	TRBJ2-3	.	TRBV24-1
CASSPPPGTGGETQYF	TGTGCCAGCTCACCACCCCCAGGGACGGGGGGAGAGACCCAGTACTTC	.	TRBJ2-5	TRBD2	TRBV18
CASSLGGQGFTEAFF	TGCGCCAGCAGCTTGGGGGGACAGGGGTTCACTGAAGCTTTCTTT	.	TRBJ1-1	TRBD1	TRBV5-1
CASSQGGLAFF	TGTGCCAGCAGCCAAGGGGGATTAGCTTTCTTT	.	TRBJ1-1	.	TRBV3-1
CASSSSEASYGYTF	TGTGCCAGCAGCAGCTCAGAAGCTTCCTATGGCTACACCTTC	once	TRBJ1-2	.	TRBV7-9
CASSVSGNTGELFF	TGTGCCAGCAGCGTTAGTGGAAACACCGGGGAGCTGTTTTTT	few	TRBJ2-2	.	TRBV9
CASRLAGWTYNEQFF	TGCGCCAGCAGACTGGCGGGGTGGACCTACAATGAGCAGTTCTTC	many	TRBJ2-1	.	TRBV5-1
CASSFGGGSTDTQYF	TGTGCCAGCAGCTTTGGCGGGGGGTCCACAGATACGCAGTATTTT	.	TRBJ2-3	TRBD2	TRBV7-2
CSVAQYRNTEAFF	TGCAGCGTGGCTCAATATAGGAACACTGAAGCTTTCTTT	.	TRBJ1-1	.	TRBV29-1
CASSLYSREAFF	TGTGCCAGCAGTTTATACAGTCGTGAAGCTTTCTTT	.	TRBJ1-1	.	TRBV12-3/TRBV12-4
CASIGTAGANVLTF	TGTGCCAGCATCGGAACCGCGGGGGCCAACGTCCTGACTTTC	few	TRBJ2-6	.	TRBV12-3/TRBV12-4
CASSLGGTDEQYF	TGTGCCAGCAGCTTGGGGGGGACGGACGAGCAGTACTTC	.	TRBJ2-7	.	TRBV5-4
CSAFDRLGEQYF	TGCAGCGCCTTCGACAGGCTGGGGGAGCAGTACTTC	.	TRBJ2-7	.	TRBV29-1
CASSSTGRTDTQYF	TGTGCCAGCAGCTCCACGGGGCGCACAGATACGCAGTATTTT	many	TRBJ2-3	.	TRBV7-2
CASSSPGETGELFF	TGTGCCAGTAGTTCTCCAGGGGAGACCGGGGAGCTGTTTTTT	.	TRBJ2-2	.	TRBV19
CASSYWGPRITDTQYF	TGTGCCAGCAGTTATTGGGGACCGCGAATCACAGATACGCAGTATTTT	few	TRBJ2-3	.	TRBV6-5
CASSQVEITTNYGYTF	TGTGCCAGCAGCCAAGTCGAGATCACAACTAACTATGGCTACACCTTC	.	TRBJ1-2	.	TRBV4-2
CASSLSDGPGKTLHF	TGTGCCAGCAGCCTCTCCGACGGTCCGGGGAAGACCCTCCACTTT	.	TRBJ1-6	.	TRBV7-2
CASSPDTAADSNYGYTF	TGTGCCAGCAGTCCAGATACTGCAGCGGATTCTAACTATGGCTACACCTTC	many	TRBJ1-2	.	TRBV6-5
CASSLGPRIQGQFF	TGTGCCAGCAGTCTAGGTCCCCGAATACAGGGGCAGTTCTTC	many	TRBJ2-1	.	TRBV6-1
CASSPEWDTNQPQHF	TGTGCCAGCAGCCCAGAGTGGGACACGAATCAGCCCCAGCATTTT	few	TRBJ1-5	.	TRBV4-2
CASSDGLAGHTGELFF	TGTGCCAGCAGTGACGGACTAGCGGGCCACACCGGGGAGCTGTTTTTT	many	TRBJ2-2	TRBD2	TRBV25-1
CASTRRGTGDSSNEKLFF	TGTGCCAGCACCCGCCGGGGGACAGGGGATTCTTCTAATGAAAAACTGTTTTTT	few	TRBJ1-4	TRBD1	TRBV12-3/TRBV12-4
CASSPTWETQYF	TGTGCCAGCAGTCCTACCTGGGAGACCCAGTACTTC	many	TRBJ2-5	.	TRBV6-2/TRBV6-3